The clone carrying this TCR beta chain was recorded many times. Via MiXCR, TCRdb re-called the 5' RACE reads, giving one row per CDR3 protein. Altogether some 30,000 distinct CDR3 sequences are present, around 7.2% being singletons, with the ten largest covering about 14%. The CDR3 runs to 13 residues. V shed 4 bases and J shed 2 bases, with 9 bases lying between them. CDR1 and CDR2 (germline): KGHSH, LQKENI. The data stem from a study of T-cell memory formation after mild COVID-19. The specimen sequenced was PBMCs or a T cell subset sorted from them (not recorded which). The clonotype was recovered from an adult woman who had mild COVID-19 (a few samples of this study predate the infection). Cell type and time point are not known. The chain carries TRBV18 and TRBJ2-7; D may be TRBD1 (5 bases). Here the CDR3 DNA reads TGTGCCAGCTCACAGGGGTCAACCTACGAGCAGTACTTC. The encoded protein is CASSQGSTYEQYF.